The source of this T cell receptor (beta chain) is a study of blood T cell repertoires in COVID-19. The cohort comprised adults aged 18 to 89 years residing in under 25 US areas. The assay was immunoSEQ multiplex PCR, and TCRdb's table has in-frame clones only and misses some. The repertoire holds approximately 280,000 clones, with 85% as singletons. Trimming took off 4 bases at V and 2 bases at J, with 9 bases between the two ends. Germline V gene data show CDR1 as SGHRS and CDR2 as YFSETQ. There are 13 residues in the CDR3. This receptor was taken from a woman aged 45 to 65 who had recovered from COVID-19. The chain combines TRBV5-1 with TRBJ2-5, with a weak D call TRBD2 (6 bases). The sample consisted of PBMCs or T cells enriched from blood (not recorded which). CDR3 DNA sequence: TGCGCCAGCAGCCCGGGACTTCAAGAGACCCAGTACTTC. Encoded protein: CASSPGLQETQYF.